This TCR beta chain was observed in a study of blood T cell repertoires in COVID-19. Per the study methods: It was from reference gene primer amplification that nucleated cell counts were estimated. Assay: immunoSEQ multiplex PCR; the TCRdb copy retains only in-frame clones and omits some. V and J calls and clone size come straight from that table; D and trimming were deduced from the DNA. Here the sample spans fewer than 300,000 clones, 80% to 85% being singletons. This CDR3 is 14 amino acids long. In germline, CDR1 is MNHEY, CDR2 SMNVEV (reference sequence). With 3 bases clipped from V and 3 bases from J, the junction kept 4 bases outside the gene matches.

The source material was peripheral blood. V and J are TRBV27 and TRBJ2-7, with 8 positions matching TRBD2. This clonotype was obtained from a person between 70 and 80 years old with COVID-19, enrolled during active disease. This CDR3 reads CASSFQRGFYEQYF. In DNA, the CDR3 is TGTGCCAGCAGTTTTCAGCGGGGGTTCTACGAGCAGTACTTC.